These 16 T cell receptor beta chains were all obtained from the same sample, sequenced in a study of response to subunit inactivated influenza vaccine. TCRdb called the RT-PCR reads again in MiXCR, with one record for every CDR3 protein. The sample records approximately 290,000 distinct CDR3 sequences, around 22% being singletons. Source: PBMCs from blood, taken less than 22 months after vaccination. The receptors were sampled from a man aged 45 to 70 who received an inactivated influenza vaccine.

This clonotype was seen just once. This chain links TRBV18 with TRBJ2-7; maybe TRBD2 (6 bases). Germline values: CDR1 KGHSH, CDR2 LQKENI. Deletions cut 2 bases from V and 1 base from J, with 18 bases between. The CDR3 is made up of 17 amino acids. As DNA, the CDR3 is TGTGCCAGCTCACCAACGGGAGTACTAGGAGGGTCCTACGAGCAGTACTTC. It is translated as CASSPTGVLGGSYEQYF.

This clonotype was seen a few times. The chain recombines TRBV6-5 with TRBJ1-5; TRBD1 might be the D (6 bases). V was pared by 2 bases and J by 3 bases, with 11 bases between. Germline CDR1 reads MNHEY; CDR2 reads SVGAGI. This CDR3 is built from 15 residues. The CDR3 DNA is TGTGCCAGCAGTTACCGGCAGGGGAACAATCAGCCCCAGCATTTT. Encoded protein: CASSYRQGNNQPQHF.

The rearrangement uses TRBV27 and TRBJ1-4, with 8 bases fitting TRBD1. This CDR3 is 14 amino acids long. V was clipped by 2 bases and J by 10 bases; unmatched bases: 6. The germline CDR1 and CDR2 sequences are MNHEY and SMNVEV (reference sequence). The CDR3 here is CASSLQGATAKLFF. For the CDR3, the DNA is TGTGCCAGCAGTTTACAGGGGGCAACAGCAAAACTGTTTTTT.

This clonotype was picked up a small number of times. The V and J genes are TRBV5-1 and TRBJ1-4; 8 bases line up with TRBD1. The CDR3 sequence is 15 residues long. Germline-derived CDR1 and CDR2 are SGHRS and YFSETQ. With 0 bases clipped from V and 8 bases from J, the junction kept 6 bases outside the gene matches. CDR3 coding DNA: TGCGCCAGCAGCTTGGCTGGACAGGGTGAGGAAAAACTGTTTTTT. The encoded protein is CASSLAGQGEEKLFF.

The chain couples TRBV28 to TRBJ2-5, with 8 bases aligning to TRBD2. J lost 1 base, V lost 3 bases, and 4 bases had no gene match. Germline V gene lookup returns CDR1 MDHEN and CDR2 SYDVKM. The CDR3 is made up of 15 amino acids. CDR3 residues: CASSLLAGPQETQYF. CDR3 coding DNA: TGTGCCAGCAGTTTGTTAGCGGGACCCCAAGAGACCCAGTACTTC.

V and J are TRBV5-1 and TRBJ1-2; 10 nucleotides line up with TRBD1. Germline V CDR1 and CDR2: SGHRS, YFSETQ. This CDR3 region has 15 residues. V trimming: 0 bases; J trimming: 8 bases; junction bases outside the gene matches: 7. CDR3 sequence: CASSLEGQGVAGYTF. CDR3 coding DNA: TGCGCCAGCAGCTTGGAAGGACAGGGGGTGGCGGGCTACACCTTC. The whole variable domain, remainder taken from reference TRBV5-1 and TRBJ1-2, is KAGVTQTPRYLIKTRGQQVTLSCSPISGHRSVSWYQQTPGQGLQFLFEYFSETQRNKGNFPGRFSGRQFSNSRSEMNVSTLELGDSALYLCASSLEGQGVAGYTFGSGTRLTVV.

This clonotype was seen a few times. This chain joins TRBV20-1 and TRBJ1-5, with a weak D call TRBD1 (5 bases). V dropped 0 bases and J dropped 1 base, with 16 bases sitting between them. This CDR3 spans 17 amino acids. The V gene's germline CDR1 is DFQATT and CDR2 SNEGSKA (reference sequence). The CDR3 DNA is TGCAGTGCTAGAGATAGACAGCTCACCCAAAGCAATCAGCCCCAGCATTTT. The encoded protein is CSARDRQLTQSNQPQHF.

This clonotype was picked up a small number of times. V and J are TRBV11-3 and TRBJ2-5; TRBD2 matches 9 bases. This CDR3 spans 18 amino acids. The germline gives CDR1 SGHNT, CDR2 YENEEA. The V gene end was trimmed by 1 base and the J gene end by 4 bases; junction bases not matched to a gene: 13. The CDR3 DNA sequence: TGTGCCAGCAGCTTAGTCAGTACCGGGACTAGCTACGGAGAGACCCAGTACTTC. Translated, it gives CASSLVSTGTSYGETQYF.

J is TRBJ1-6 and V is TRBV28; 7 bases align to TRBD1. CDR3 length: 15 residues. Germline V gene data show CDR1 as MDHEN and CDR2 as SYDVKM. With V trimmed by 1 base and J by 9 bases, 6 bases remained unmatched. Here the CDR3 DNA reads TGTGCCAGCAGTTTATCGACAGGGATGAGTTCACCCCTCCACTTT. Amino acid sequence: CASSLSTGMSSPLHF.

There are many counts of this clonotype. The rearrangement uses TRBV20-1 and TRBJ1-3, with D perhaps TRBD1 (6 bases). Per the germline V gene, CDR1 is DFQATT and CDR2 is SNEGSKA (reference sequence). This CDR3 comprises 14 residues. V was shortened by 5 bases and J by 0 bases, with 11 bases between the two germline ends. The CDR3, as DNA: TGCAGTGCTGCTAGACAGGTCTCTGGAAACACCATATATTTT. It encodes CSAARQVSGNTIYF.

This clonotype was seen repeatedly, ten times or more. The gene calls are TRBV4-3 and TRBJ1-4, with D unclear. V was cut by 0 bases and J by 9 bases, with 11 bases left in between. This CDR3 has 14 residues. The germline V gene has CDR1 LGHNA and CDR2 YSLEER. The CDR3 region is CASSQDVMVKKLFF. As DNA, the CDR3 is TGCGCCAGCAGCCAAGACGTAATGGTCAAAAAACTGTTTTTT.

CDR3: CSVEEVRNTEAFF. For the CDR3, the DNA is TGCAGCGTTGAAGAGGTCAGGAACACTGAAGCTTTCTTT. The chain employs TRBV29-1 and TRBJ1-1; D unresolved. Per germline, CDR1 SQVTM and CDR2 ANQGSEA. The CDR3 length is 13 residues. Trimming pared 0 bases from V and 1 base from J, leaving 6 bases between.

This clonotype occurred a few times. The chain couples TRBV10-3 to TRBJ2-2; D may be TRBD2 (5 bases). CDR3 size: 15 residues. V shed 3 bases and J shed 0 bases, with 8 bases lying between them. Looked up from germline, CDR1 is ENHRY and CDR2 is SYGVKD. CDR3 sequence: CAISESGSNTGELFF. CDR3 sequence (DNA): TGTGCCATCAGTGAATCGGGGTCGAACACCGGGGAGCTGTTTTTT.

This clonotype was observed a few times. This rearrangement joins TRBV24-1 to TRBJ2-1; D may be TRBD2 (6 bases). This CDR3 contains 14 residues. Deletions cut 7 bases from V and 5 bases from J, with 14 bases between. Per germline, CDR1 KGHDR and CDR2 SFDVKD. The CDR3 is CATREAGRDNEQFF. CDR3 nucleotide sequence: TGTGCCACCAGGGAAGCGGGCCGGGACAATGAGCAGTTCTTC.

This clonotype was seen at least ten times. V and J are TRBV11-2 and TRBJ1-6; D is ambiguous. Per germline, CDR1 SGHAT and CDR2 FQNNGV. This CDR3 spans 15 amino acids. V was cut by 4 bases and J by 2 bases, with 9 bases left in between. The CDR3 loop reads CASSSRGTYNSPLHF. For the CDR3, the DNA is TGTGCCAGCAGCTCCCGAGGGACCTATAATTCACCCCTCCACTTT.

This clonotype turned up a few times. The chain recombines TRBV10-3 with TRBJ1-2; TRBD1 aligns across 11 bases. Per the germline V gene, CDR1 is ENHRY and CDR2 is SYGVKD. V lost 10 bases to trimming and J lost 3 bases; unmatched junction nucleotides: 10. The CDR3 runs 15 residues. CDR3 region: CASARGQGVDYGYTF. In DNA form, the CDR3 reads TGTGCCAGCGCTCGGGGACAGGGGGTTGACTATGGCTACACCTTC.